A single sample gave rise to the 3 T cell receptor beta chains below, sequenced in a study of OX40 agonist ivuxolimab in advanced cancers. Here immunoSEQ multiplex PCR was the method, and the copy in TCRdb shows in-frame clones only, minus some. In the table there are about 57,000 clones, approximately 83% of which are singletons. Material: CD4+ or CD8+ T cells sorted from blood, obtained in a trial of the OX40 agonist ivuxolimab. The receptors come from an adult with an advanced solid tumor such as melanoma, head and neck, liver or kidney cancer.

V gene TRBV5-1 combines with J gene TRBJ2-1, with a tentative D call TRBD2 (5 bases). This CDR3 has 19 residues. The V gene's germline CDR1 is SGHRS and CDR2 YFSETQ. V was shortened by 1 base and J by 3 bases, with 23 bases between the two germline ends. The CDR3 DNA is TGCGCCAGCAGCTTGCGCGGTCCATCTTCCGGAGGAAGCTACAATGAGCAGTTCTTC. Encoded protein: CASSLRGPSSGGSYNEQFF.

This sequence joins TRBV28 and TRBJ1-5, with 7 bases matching TRBD1. This CDR3 region has 17 residues. V dropped 5 bases and J dropped 2; count of bases not matched to a gene: 12. Germline-derived CDR1 and CDR2 are MDHEN and SYDVKM. The CDR3 DNA reads TGTGCCAGCAGTCCGCGAGGGACAGCAGTTCGCAATCAGCCCCAGCATTTT. Protein: CASSPRGTAVRNQPQHF.

This sequence joins TRBV5-6 and TRBJ1-4, with TRBD1 as a possible D gene (6 bases). CDR3 length equals 16 residues. Germline V gene data show CDR1 as SGHDT and CDR2 as YYEEEE. V lost 3 bases, J lost 5 bases, and 17 bases lay in between. The CDR3 spells CASSSNPRGRNEKLFF. CDR3 nucleotides: TGTGCCAGCAGCTCGAACCCCCGGGGGCGGAATGAAAAACTGTTTTTT.